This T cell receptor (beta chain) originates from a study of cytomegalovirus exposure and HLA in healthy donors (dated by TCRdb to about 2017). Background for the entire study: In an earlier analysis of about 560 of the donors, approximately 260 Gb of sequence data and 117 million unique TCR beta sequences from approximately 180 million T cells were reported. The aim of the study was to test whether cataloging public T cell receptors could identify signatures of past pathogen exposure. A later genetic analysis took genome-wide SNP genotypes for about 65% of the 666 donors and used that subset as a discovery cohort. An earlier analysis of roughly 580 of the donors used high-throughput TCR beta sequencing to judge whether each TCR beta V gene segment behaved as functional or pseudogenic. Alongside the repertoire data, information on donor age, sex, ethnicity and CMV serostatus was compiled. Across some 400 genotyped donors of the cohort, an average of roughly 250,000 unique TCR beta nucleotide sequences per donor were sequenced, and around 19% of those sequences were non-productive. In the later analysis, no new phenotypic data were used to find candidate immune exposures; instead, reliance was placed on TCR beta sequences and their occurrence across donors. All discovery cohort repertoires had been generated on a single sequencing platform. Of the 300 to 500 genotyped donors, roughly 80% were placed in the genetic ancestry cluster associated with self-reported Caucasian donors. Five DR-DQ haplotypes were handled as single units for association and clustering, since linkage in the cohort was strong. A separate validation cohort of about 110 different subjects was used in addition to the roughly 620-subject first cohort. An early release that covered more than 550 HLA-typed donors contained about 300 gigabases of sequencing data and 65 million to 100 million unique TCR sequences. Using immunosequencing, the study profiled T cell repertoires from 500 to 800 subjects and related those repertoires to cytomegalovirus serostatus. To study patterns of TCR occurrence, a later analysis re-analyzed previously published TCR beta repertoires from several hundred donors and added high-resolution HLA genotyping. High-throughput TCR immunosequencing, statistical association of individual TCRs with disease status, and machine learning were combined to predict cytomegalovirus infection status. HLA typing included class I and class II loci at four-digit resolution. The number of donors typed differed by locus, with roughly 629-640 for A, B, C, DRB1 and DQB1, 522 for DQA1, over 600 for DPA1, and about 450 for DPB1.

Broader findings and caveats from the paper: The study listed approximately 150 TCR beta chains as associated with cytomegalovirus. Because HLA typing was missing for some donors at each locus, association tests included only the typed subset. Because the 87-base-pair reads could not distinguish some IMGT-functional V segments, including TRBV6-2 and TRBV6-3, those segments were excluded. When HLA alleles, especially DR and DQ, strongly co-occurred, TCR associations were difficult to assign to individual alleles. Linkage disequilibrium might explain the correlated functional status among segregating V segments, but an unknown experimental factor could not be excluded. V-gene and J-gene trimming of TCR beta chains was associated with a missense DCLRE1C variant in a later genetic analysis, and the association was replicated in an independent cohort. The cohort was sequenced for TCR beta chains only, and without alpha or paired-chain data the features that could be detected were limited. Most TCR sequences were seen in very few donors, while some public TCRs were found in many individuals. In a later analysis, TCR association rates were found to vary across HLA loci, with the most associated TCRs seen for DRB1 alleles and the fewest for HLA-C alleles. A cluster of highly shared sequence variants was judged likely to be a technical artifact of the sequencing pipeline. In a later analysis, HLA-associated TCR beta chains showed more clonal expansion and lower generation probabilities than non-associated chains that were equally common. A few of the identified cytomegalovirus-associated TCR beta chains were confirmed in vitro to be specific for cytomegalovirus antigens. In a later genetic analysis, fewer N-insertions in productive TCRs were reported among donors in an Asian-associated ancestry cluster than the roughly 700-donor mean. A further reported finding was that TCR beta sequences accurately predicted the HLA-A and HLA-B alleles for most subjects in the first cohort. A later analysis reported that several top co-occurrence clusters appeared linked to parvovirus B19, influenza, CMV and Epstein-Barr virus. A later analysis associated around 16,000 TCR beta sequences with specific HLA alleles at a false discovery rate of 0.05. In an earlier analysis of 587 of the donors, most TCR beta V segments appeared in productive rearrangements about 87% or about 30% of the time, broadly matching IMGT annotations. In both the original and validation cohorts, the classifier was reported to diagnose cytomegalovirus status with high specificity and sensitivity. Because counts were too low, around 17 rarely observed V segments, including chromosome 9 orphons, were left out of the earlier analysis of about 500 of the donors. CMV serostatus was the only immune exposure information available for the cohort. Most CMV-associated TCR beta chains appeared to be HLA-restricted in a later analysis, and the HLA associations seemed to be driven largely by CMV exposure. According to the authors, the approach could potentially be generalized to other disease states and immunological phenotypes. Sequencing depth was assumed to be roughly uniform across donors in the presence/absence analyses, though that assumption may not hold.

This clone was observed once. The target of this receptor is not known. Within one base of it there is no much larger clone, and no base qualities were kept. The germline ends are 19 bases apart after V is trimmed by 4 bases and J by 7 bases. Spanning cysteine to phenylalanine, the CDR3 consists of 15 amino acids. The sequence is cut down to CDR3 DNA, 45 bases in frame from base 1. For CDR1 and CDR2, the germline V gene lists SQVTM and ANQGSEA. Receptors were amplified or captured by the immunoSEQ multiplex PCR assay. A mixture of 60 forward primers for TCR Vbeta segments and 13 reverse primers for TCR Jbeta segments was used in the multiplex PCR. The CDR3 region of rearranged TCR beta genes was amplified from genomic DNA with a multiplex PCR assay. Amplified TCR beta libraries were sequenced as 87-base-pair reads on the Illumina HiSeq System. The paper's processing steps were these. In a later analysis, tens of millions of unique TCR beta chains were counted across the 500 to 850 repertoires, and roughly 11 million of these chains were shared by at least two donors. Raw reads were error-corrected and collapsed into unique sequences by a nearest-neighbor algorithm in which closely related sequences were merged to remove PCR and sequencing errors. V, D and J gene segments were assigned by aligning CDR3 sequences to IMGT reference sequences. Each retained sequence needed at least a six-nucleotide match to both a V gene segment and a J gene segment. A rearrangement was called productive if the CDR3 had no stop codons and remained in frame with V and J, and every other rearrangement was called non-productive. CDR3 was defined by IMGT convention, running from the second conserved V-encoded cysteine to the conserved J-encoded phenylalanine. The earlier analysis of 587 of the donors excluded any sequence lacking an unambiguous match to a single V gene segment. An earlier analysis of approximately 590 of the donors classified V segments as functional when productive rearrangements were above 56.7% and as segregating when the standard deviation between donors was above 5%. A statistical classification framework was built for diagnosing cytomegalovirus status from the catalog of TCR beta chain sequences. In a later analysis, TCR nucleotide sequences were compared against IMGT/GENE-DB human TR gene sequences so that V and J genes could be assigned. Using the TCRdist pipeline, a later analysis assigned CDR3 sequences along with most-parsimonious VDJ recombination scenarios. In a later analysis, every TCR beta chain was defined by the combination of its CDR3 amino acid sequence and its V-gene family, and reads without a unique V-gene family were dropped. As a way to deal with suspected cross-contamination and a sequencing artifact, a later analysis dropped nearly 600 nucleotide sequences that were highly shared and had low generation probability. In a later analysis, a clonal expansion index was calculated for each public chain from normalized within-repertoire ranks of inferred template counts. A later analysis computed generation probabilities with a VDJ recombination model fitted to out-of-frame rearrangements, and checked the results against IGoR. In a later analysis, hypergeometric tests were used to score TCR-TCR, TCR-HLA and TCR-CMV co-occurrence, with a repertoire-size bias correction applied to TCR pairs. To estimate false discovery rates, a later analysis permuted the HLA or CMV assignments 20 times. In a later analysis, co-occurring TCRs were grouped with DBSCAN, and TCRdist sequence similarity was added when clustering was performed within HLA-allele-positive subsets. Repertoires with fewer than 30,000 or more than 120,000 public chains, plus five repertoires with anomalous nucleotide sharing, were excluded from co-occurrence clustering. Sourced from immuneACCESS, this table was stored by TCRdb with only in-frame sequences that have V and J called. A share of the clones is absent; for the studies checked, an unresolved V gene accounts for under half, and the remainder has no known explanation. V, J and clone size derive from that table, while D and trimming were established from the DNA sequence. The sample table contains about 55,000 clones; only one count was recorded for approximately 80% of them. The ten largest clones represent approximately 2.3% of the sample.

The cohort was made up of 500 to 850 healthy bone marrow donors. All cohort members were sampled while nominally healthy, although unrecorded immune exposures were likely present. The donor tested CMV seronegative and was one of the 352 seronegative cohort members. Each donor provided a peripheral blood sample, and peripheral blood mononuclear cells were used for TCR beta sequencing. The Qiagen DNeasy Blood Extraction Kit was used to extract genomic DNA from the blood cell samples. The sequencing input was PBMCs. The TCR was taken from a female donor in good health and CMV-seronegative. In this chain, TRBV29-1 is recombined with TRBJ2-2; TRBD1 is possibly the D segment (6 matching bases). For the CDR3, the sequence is CSVANTHRVGGELFF. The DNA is TGCAGCGTTGCCAATACTCACAGGGTCGGCGGGGAGCTGTTTTTT.